The sequence of this T cell receptor (beta chain) was determined in a study of the immune and genomic landscape of osteosarcoma (dated by TCRdb to about 2020). About the investigation overall: The overall cohort was composed of under 55 pediatric and adult patients with high-grade osteosarcoma, and a median age at diagnosis of about 29 years (range about 5-81) was recorded. The cohort was enriched for poor-risk disease, as unfavorable pathologic response to standard therapy was shown in 73% of the cohort and 67% of the cohort were deceased. In the overall cohort, 60% of patients were male, and localized disease at diagnosis was presented by around 77% of patients. Osteosarcoma specimens were profiled with whole genome, RNA and T-cell receptor sequencing plus immunohistochemistry and reverse phase protein arrays so that immunogenic potential could be defined. To characterize the osteosarcoma immunogenomic landscape, the TCR sequencing results were combined with transcriptome, protein array and immunostaining data. The goal of the study was to explain why immune checkpoint inhibitors show limited clinical activity in osteosarcoma. Two samples from the same tumor site were contributed by each of three patients.

Broader findings and caveats from the paper: About 5 cases had a single hyperexpanded clone dominating the repertoire, and all had fewer than 100 T-cell clonotypes. TCR productive clonality was higher in the immune-hot C3 cluster than the cold C1 cluster but still low overall. Matched blood was collected from only two patients, alongside the frozen tumor specimens. Overall, productive TCR clonality was low, with a mean of 0.09 and a maximum of 0.3, which suggests limited clonal expansion of T cells. Clonality benchmarks came from external normal skin and healthy peripheral blood data rather than matched normal tissue. Because osteosarcoma is rare and all possible samples were collected, sample size was not determined by any statistical method.

This clone is described as large (0.1 to 1%). Its antigen target is currently unknown. Base qualities are not provided; no much larger clone lies one nucleotide away. The CDR3 covers 16 residues, taking in both the cysteine and the phenylalanine. Only the CDR3 portion is preserved as DNA: 48 bases, with reading frame beginning at the first base. Trimming leaves V shorter by 5 bases and J shorter by 2 bases, with the junction holding 11 bases beyond the gene matches. Per the germline V gene, SGHVS is the CDR1 and FQNEAQ is the CDR2. Post-treatment primary, local recurrence and metastasis tumors from poor-prognosis patients were used as specimens. The ImmunoSEQ Assay (Adaptive Biotechnologies) was used to immunosequence the CDR3 regions of the TCR beta chain. The authors' analysis ran thus. The ImmunoSEQ Analyzer platform was used to export TCRB rearrangements, read counts, read proportions and gene usage. T-cell clonality was computed as 1 minus Pielou's evenness on productive rearrangements. Clonal space homeostasis binned clonotypes as rare, small, medium, large or hyperexpanded (0.01 to 1 of the repertoire). TCR productive clonality was compared across immune clusters C1, C2 and C3 using the Wilcoxon rank sum test. The table comes from immuneACCESS by way of TCRdb, which keeps in-frame sequences with V and J called. Part of the clones is missing from these tables; in studies checked, under half for an unresolved V gene and the rest for unknown reasons. V, J and clone size derive from that table, while D and trimming were established from the DNA sequence. The sample table records approximately 4,600 clones; about 71% of these occur just once. Roughly a sixth of the sample rests with the top ten.

The sequenced material came from osteosarcoma tumor tissue from the femur. The chain couples TRBV7-8 to TRBJ2-7, with 8 bases in between that match TRBD2. The receptor was derived from a human donor with osteosarcoma. The bases are TGTGCCAGCAGCCTCGGACTAGCCGGCACAGCCTACGAGCAGTACTTC. It encodes CASSLGLAGTAYEQYF.